The source of this T cell receptor (beta chain) is a study of T cells after yellow fever vaccination. TCRdb fed the 5' RACE reads into MiXCR, producing one record per CDR3 protein. The sample lists under 300,000 distinct CDR3 sequences, about an eighth occurring once. This CDR3 has 14 amino acids. V was trimmed by 4 bases and J by 4 bases, leaving 14 bases between them. The germline V gene encodes CDR1 SGDLS and CDR2 YYNGEE. This chain connects TRBV9 to TRBJ1-2; tentative D call: TRBD1 (6 bases). The receptor comes from a man aged 25 to 45 who received the YFV17D yellow fever vaccine. The source was CD4+ T cells sorted from PBMCs, collected 45 days after the yellow fever booster vaccination. The CDR3 nucleotides read TGTGCCAGCAGCCCCGTTGGAGGGGGCTATGGCTACACCTTC. Translated, it gives CASSPVGGGYGYTF.